The entry that follows covers one T cell receptor beta chain sequence. The antigen is unknown. This was the immunoSEQ version 4 assay in survey mode. Generated by immunoSEQ multiplex PCR, the TCRdb table keeps only in-frame clones and is missing some. The sample lists 50,000 or so clones; about four fifths were seen once. The data derive from a study of persistence of HIV-infected CD4 T cells. Looked up from germline, CDR1 is SGHRS and CDR2 is YFSETQ. The CDR3 loop spans 15 amino acids. Trimming removed 0 bases at V and 4 bases at J, with 13 bases between. Overall study results and limits: TCRbeta richness was lower in CMV- and Gag-responding cells than in anti-CD3/anti-CD28-responding cells.

Cells were stimulated with CMV-infected fibroblast lysates at about 9.4 ug/mL. Memory cells lacking CD40L and CD69 with high CD45RO were sorted. The clonotype originates from an adult man with HIV who was CMV-seropositive. The sample was CD4+ T cells sorted from PBMCs after roughly 18-hour stimulation, taken from a patient who received antiretroviral therapy. The chain links TRBV5-1 to TRBJ1-2; possibly TRBD1 for D (6 bases). The CDR3 sequence is CASSLEKGGAYGYTF. The CDR3 bases are TGCGCCAGCAGCTTGGAAAAGGGGGGTGCCTATGGCTACACCTTC.